These T cell receptor beta chains were read from a single sample in a study of read filtering for tumor transcriptome and immune sequencing. Each CDR3 protein gets one entry after TCRdb re-called the reads with MiXCR. The sample yields more than 55,000 distinct CDR3 sequences, around 20% seen once. Material for sequencing was a population of CD138-negative cells sorted from bone marrow. The receptors were sampled from a donor aged 40 or over with multiple myeloma. Both conserved end residues are part of each CDR3. A D gene is named only where the DNA matches it firmly. Size is omitted from some rows. Given values are once, few, many or a class for expanded clones.

size | D | J | V | CDR3 | DNA
many | NA | TRBJ2-1 | TRBV6-1 | CASTHPNRGNEQFF | TGTGCCAGCACGCACCCCAACCGGGGCAATGAGCAGTTCTTC
few | TRBD1 | TRBJ2-3 | TRBV29-1 | CSGCRTGGAGDTQYF | TGCAGCGGTTGCCGTACAGGGGGCGCGGGAGATACGCAGTATTTT
NA | NA | TRBJ2-1 | TRBV19 | CASSFPGRNEQFF | TGTGCCAGTAGTTTCCCAGGAAGGAATGAGCAGTTCTTC
many | NA | TRBJ1-6 | TRBV30 | CAWSRGRENSPLHF | TGTGCCTGGAGTAGGGGCAGGGAGAATTCACCCCTCCACTTT
NA | NA | TRBJ1-5 | TRBV6-1 | CASSEFRLGVGQPQHF | TGTGCCAGCAGTGAGTTCCGCCTGGGTGTGGGTCAGCCCCAGCATTTT
NA | NA | TRBJ1-4 | TRBV20-1 | CSAREWGRRTNEKLFF | TGCAGTGCTAGGGAATGGGGAAGGAGAACTAATGAAAAACTGTTTTTT
few | NA | TRBJ2-1 | TRBV7-9 | CASSPRRGYDVNEQFF | TGTGCCAGCAGCCCCCGAAGGGGGTACGATGTAAATGAGCAGTTCTTC
many | NA | TRBJ2-1 | TRBV10-3 | CAITRDSNYNEQFF | TGTGCCATCACCCGGGACTCCAACTACAATGAGCAGTTCTTC
few | NA | TRBJ2-7 | TRBV12-3/TRBV12-4 | CASSLALGQGREQYF | TGTGCCAGCAGTTTAGCGTTGGGGCAGGGTCGAGAGCAGTACTTC
many | NA | TRBJ2-1 | TRBV7-8 | CASSLGAWNEQFF | TGTGCCAGCAGCTTGGGAGCGTGGAATGAGCAGTTCTTC
NA | NA | TRBJ1-1 | TRBV25-1 | CASSGSSAGTEAFF | TGTGCCAGCAGTGGGTCTAGCGCGGGGACTGAAGCTTTCTTT
many | NA | TRBJ1-5 | TRBV29-1 | CSVADSTDSNQPQHF | TGCAGCGTTGCCGACAGTACGGATAGCAATCAGCCCCAGCATTTT
NA | NA | TRBJ2-6 | TRBV6-1 | CASTNFAGANVLSF | TGTGCCAGCACAAATTTTGCTGGGGCCAACGTCCTGTCTTTC
many | NA | TRBJ2-1 | TRBV5-4 | CASSLEGVFNEQFF | TGTGCCAGCAGCTTGGAAGGAGTCTTCAATGAGCAGTTCTTC
many | NA | TRBJ1-1 | TRBV30 | CAWTGGNTEAFF | TGTGCCTGGACTGGGGGGAACACTGAAGCTTTCTTT
NA | NA | TRBJ2-2 | TRBV6-1 | CAGAPEPNTGELFF | TGTGCCGGGGCTCCAGAGCCCAACACCGGGGAGCTGTTTTTT
NA | TRBD2 | TRBJ2-2 | TRBV10-3 | CAIGDGTSGTGELFF | TGTGCCATCGGCGACGGGACTAGCGGGACCGGGGAGCTGTTTTTT
many | TRBD2 | TRBJ2-2 | TRBV11-3 | CASSSGLANTGELFF | TGTGCCAGCAGCTCCGGACTAGCAAATACCGGGGAGCTGTTTTTT
many | TRBD2 | TRBJ2-7 | TRBV5-4 | CASSSGLATYGQYF | TGTGCCAGCAGTTCCGGACTAGCTACCTACGGGCAGTACTTC
many | NA | TRBJ2-3 | TRBV20-1 | CSAADPGSSTDTQYF | TGCAGTGCGGCCGATCCTGGGTCTAGCACAGATACGCAGTATTTT
NA | NA | TRBJ1-1 | TRBV7-3 | CASIFIPGAEALF | TGTGCCAGCATCTTTATTCCGGGCGCTGAAGCTCTCTTT
many | NA | TRBJ2-3 | TRBV29-1 | CSVTTDREGTDTQYF | TGCAGCGTTACCACAGACAGGGAGGGCACAGATACGCAGTATTTT
many | TRBD2 | TRBJ2-7 | TRBV5-1 | CASSDGLGAGGAYEQYF | TGCGCCAGCAGCGACGGCCTAGGCGCGGGAGGTGCATACGAGCAGTACTTC
NA | NA | TRBJ1-5 | TRBV5-5 | CASSFEVLGGNQPQHF | TGTGCCAGCAGCTTTGAAGTCCTCGGTGGCAATCAGCCCCAGCATTTT
many | TRBD1 | TRBJ2-1 | TRBV5-1 | CASSTQGAQHNEQFF | TGCGCCAGCAGCACCCAGGGGGCGCAACACAATGAGCAGTTCTTC
many | NA | TRBJ2-1 | TRBV6-5 | CASSPSELGSYNEQFF | TGTGCCAGCAGTCCCAGCGAGTTAGGATCCTACAATGAGCAGTTCTTC
many | TRBD1 | TRBJ2-7 | TRBV6-5 | CASSSGTGSYEQYF | TGTGCCAGCAGTTCCGGGACAGGGTCCTACGAGCAGTACTTC
many | NA | TRBJ2-1 | TRBV3-1 | CASSHPPRSGTTSREQFF | TGTGCCAGCAGCCACCCCCCAAGGTCAGGGACGACATCCCGAGAGCAGTTCTTC
many | TRBD2 | TRBJ2-7 | TRBV6-5 | CASSYVRASGTSYEQYF | TGTGCCAGCAGTTACGTAAGGGCTAGCGGGACCTCCTACGAGCAGTACTTC
many | NA | TRBJ2-3 | TRBV28 | CASTRDSLDTQYF | TGTGCCAGCACTCGGGACTCGTTAGATACGCAGTATTTT
many | NA | TRBJ1-2 | TRBV29-1 | CSVDSYGYTF | TGCAGCGTTGATAGCTATGGCTACACCTTC
many | NA | TRBJ1-3 | TRBV5-8 | CASSRQGTGNTIYF | TGTGCCAGCAGTCGGCAAGGTACTGGAAACACCATATATTTT
many | TRBD2 | TRBJ2-2 | TRBV10-3 | CASVAGLDAGELFF | TGCGCCAGTGTAGCGGGGTTGGACGCCGGGGAGCTGTTTTTT
many | TRBD2 | TRBJ2-1 | TRBV19 | CASRISGGPGDEQFF | TGTGCCAGTAGGATTAGCGGGGGGCCTGGAGATGAGCAGTTCTTC
large | TRBD2 | TRBJ2-1 | TRBV5-1 | CASSSAGGYNEQFF | TGCGCCAGCAGCTCCGCGGGGGGGTACAATGAGCAGTTCTTC
few | TRBD2 | TRBJ2-7 | TRBV20-1 | CSALTSGTTYEQYF | TGCAGTGCTTTGACTAGCGGGACGACCTACGAGCAGTACTTC
NA | TRBD2 | TRBJ2-5 | TRBV19 | CASSIDPPGTSGSLQETQYF | TGTGCCAGTAGTATAGATCCCCCCGGGACTAGCGGGAGCTTACAAGAGACCCAGTACTTC
many | NA | TRBJ2-7 | TRBV7-9 | CASSHTRVDEQYF | TGTGCCAGCAGCCATACCAGGGTCGACGAGCAGTACTTC
many | TRBD1 | TRBJ2-1 | TRBV12-5 | CASGLGPPGQGITEQFF | TGTGCTAGTGGTTTGGGCCCCCCCGGACAGGGTATCACTGAGCAGTTCTTC
many | TRBD1 | TRBJ2-6 | TRBV29-1 | CSVELGQSSGANVLTF | TGCAGCGTTGAATTGGGACAGAGCTCTGGGGCCAACGTCCTGACTTTC
many | NA | TRBJ1-1 | TRBV28 | CASSLLPASAFF | TGTGCCAGCAGTCTCTTGCCCGCGTCAGCTTTCTTT
many | NA | TRBJ2-1 | TRBV4-1 | CASSQGASTNEQFF | TGCGCCAGCAGCCAAGGGGCTAGCACTAATGAGCAGTTCTTC
many | TRBD1 | TRBJ1-5 | TRBV28 | CASRGTGGNNQPQHF | TGTGCCAGCAGGGGGACAGGGGGTAACAATCAGCCCCAGCATTTT
many | NA | TRBJ2-7 | TRBV5-1 | CASSPTSTYEQYF | TGCGCCAGCAGCCCGACATCAACCTACGAGCAGTACTTC
many | NA | TRBJ2-1 | TRBV6-1 | CASSDAGAGYNEQFF | TGTGCCAGCAGTGATGCAGGGGCGGGTTACAATGAGCAGTTCTTC
NA | NA | TRBJ1-1 | TRBV6-1 | CASRYAPDLNTEAFF | TGTGCCAGCAGGTACGCGCCGGACCTGAACACTGAAGCTTTCTTT
few | TRBD1 | TRBJ1-5 | TRBV19 | CASSIGTAHNQPQHF | TGTGCCAGTAGTATCGGGACAGCCCACAATCAGCCCCAGCATTTT
NA | NA | TRBJ2-7 | TRBV29-1 | CSVFSGTSAYGQYF | TGCAGCGTTTTTTCGGGGACATCCGCCTACGGGCAGTACTTC
NA | TRBD2 | TRBJ2-3 | TRBV5-1 | CASSSWTSGGVSTDTQYF | TGCGCCAGCAGCTCCTGGACTAGCGGGGGGGTAAGCACAGATACGCAGTATTTT
many | TRBD2 | TRBJ2-1 | TRBV29-1 | CSIRLAGFPYNEQFF | TGCAGCATAAGACTAGCGGGGTTCCCCTACAATGAGCAGTTCTTC
few | NA | TRBJ1-2 | TRBV20-1 | CSARDHRSESGYGYTF | TGCAGTGCTAGAGATCACCGGAGTGAGTCTGGCTATGGCTACACCTTC
NA | NA | TRBJ1-1 | TRBV6-6 | CASSFRQAKTEAFF | TGTGCCAGCAGCTTCAGACAGGCTAAGACTGAAGCTTTCTTT
NA | NA | TRBJ2-1 | TRBV20-1 | CSARLGRGAPNEQFF | TGCAGTGCTAGATTGGGCAGGGGGGCCCCCAATGAGCAGTTCTTC
many | NA | TRBJ1-4 | TRBV20-1 | CSATLLTDEKLFF | TGCAGTGCCACCCTTTTGACTGATGAAAAACTGTTTTTT